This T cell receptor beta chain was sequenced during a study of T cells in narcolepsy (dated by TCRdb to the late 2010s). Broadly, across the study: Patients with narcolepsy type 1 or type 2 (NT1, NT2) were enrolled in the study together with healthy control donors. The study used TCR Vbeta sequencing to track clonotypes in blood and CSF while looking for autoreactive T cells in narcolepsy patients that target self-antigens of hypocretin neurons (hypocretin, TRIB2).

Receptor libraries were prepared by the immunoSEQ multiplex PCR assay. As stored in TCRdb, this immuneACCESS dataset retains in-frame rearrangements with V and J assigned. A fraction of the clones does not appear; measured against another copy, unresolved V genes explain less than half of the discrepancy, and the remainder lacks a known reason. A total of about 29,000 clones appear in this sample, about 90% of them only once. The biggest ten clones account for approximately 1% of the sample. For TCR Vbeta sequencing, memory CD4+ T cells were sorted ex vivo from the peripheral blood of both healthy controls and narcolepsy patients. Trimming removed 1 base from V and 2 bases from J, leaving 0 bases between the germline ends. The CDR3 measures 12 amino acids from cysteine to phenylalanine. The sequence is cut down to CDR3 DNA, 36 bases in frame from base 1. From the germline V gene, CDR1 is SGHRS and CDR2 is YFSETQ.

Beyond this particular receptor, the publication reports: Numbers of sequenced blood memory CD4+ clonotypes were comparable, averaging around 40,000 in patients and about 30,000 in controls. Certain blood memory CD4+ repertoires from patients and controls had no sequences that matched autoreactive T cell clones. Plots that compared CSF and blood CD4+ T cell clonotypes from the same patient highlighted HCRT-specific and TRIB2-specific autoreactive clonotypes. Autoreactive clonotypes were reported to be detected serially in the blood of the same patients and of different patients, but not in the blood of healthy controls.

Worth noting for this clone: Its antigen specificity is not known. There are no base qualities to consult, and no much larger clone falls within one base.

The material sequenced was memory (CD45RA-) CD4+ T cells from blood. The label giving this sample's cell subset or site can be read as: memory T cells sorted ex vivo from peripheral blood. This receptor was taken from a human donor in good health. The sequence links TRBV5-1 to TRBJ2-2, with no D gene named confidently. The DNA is TGCGCCAGCAGCTTGAACACCGGGGAGCTGTTTTTT. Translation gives CASSLNTGELFF.